This T cell receptor (beta chain) was identified in a study of blood T cell repertoires in COVID-19. The wider study: PBMCs, B-cell-depleted T cells, or T cells were the source of the cDNA or gDNA that made up the material.

Authors' analysis steps: Amplification of reference gene primers was used by the study to estimate nucleated cell counts. The data were produced by immunoSEQ multiplex PCR, yet TCRdb's version contains in-frame clones alone and is incomplete. Clone size and V and J calls were adopted from that table, with D and trimming inferred from the DNA. The sample yields around 300,000 clones, roughly 87% seen once. Cohort assignment relied on participant-reported clinical history. Symptom resolution, clearance, or two negative PCRs marked the recovered donors of Cohort 3. Trimming shortened V by 4 bases and J by 4 bases, and 14 bases separated the two germline ends. The CDR3 is 15 amino acids. The germline V gene has CDR1 MNHEY and CDR2 SVGAGI.

The V call is TRBV6-5, the J call TRBJ1-5; a weak D match, TRBD1 (5 bases). The source material was PBMCs or T cells enriched from blood (not recorded which). The sequence was obtained from a woman in her twenties or thirties who had recovered from COVID-19. The CDR3 is CASSFGQGENQPQHF. CDR3 in DNA: TGTGCCAGCAGTTTTGGCCAGGGCGAAAATCAGCCCCAGCATTTT.